Sequencing of this T cell receptor beta chain was carried out in a study of T cell responses to AZD1222 COVID-19 vaccine. Points from the study as a whole: Baseline seropositivity characterized only six AZD1222 recipients. The repertoires were collected only after the peak T cell response.

In germline, CDR1 is SEHNR, CDR2 FQNEAQ (reference sequence). CDR3 length: 17 residues. With 0 bases removed from V and 1 base from J, the gap between germline ends came to 15 bases. In the case of this clone: Its antigen is still unknown.

TCRdb keeps only in-frame clones here, not all; method: immunoSEQ multiplex PCR. The data contain about 110,000 clones, 80% to 85% of them singletons. V and J are TRBV7-9 and TRBJ2-5, with D maybe TRBD1 (6 bases). The specimen comprised peripheral blood, sampled on day 0 of AZD1222 vaccination. The clonotype comes from an adult in good health. CDR3 in amino acids: CASSLARGGAIQETQYF. Written as DNA, the CDR3 is TGTGCCAGCAGCTTAGCAAGAGGGGGTGCCATCCAAGAGACCCAGTACTTC.